A single sample gave rise to the 14 T cell receptor beta chains below, sequenced in a study of shared clonotypes between healthy human individuals. This table comes from immunoSEQ multiplex PCR, and its TCRdb copy is limited to in-frame clones, with some not included. The sample records approximately 1.9 million clones, 85% to 95% being singletons. Positively selected for CCR7, the CD45RO-negative cells used as naive CD8 cells excluded terminally differentiated effector memory CD45RA+ cells. The sequenced sample consisted of naive CD8+ T cells from PBMCs. All receptors come from a man between 18 and 29 years old in good health. Some clones in this sample may be carry-over from other donors' samples.

The rearrangement uses TRBV7-9 and TRBJ1-2; 8 nucleotides match TRBD1. The CDR3 is 15 residues long. The J segment lost 5 bases and the V segment lost 5 bases, leaving 10 bases of the junction unmatched. Germline V gene data show CDR1 as SEHNR and CDR2 as FQNEAQ (reference sequence). The CDR3 reads CASSPLSQGAYGYTF. For the CDR3, the DNA is TGTGCCAGCAGCCCCCTTTCTCAGGGGGCATATGGCTACACCTTC.

This clone was seen a handful of times. In the same sample, other DNA sequences code for this CDR3. J is TRBJ2-7 and V is TRBV11-2, with a tentative D call TRBD1 (6 bases). Germline V lookup: CDR1 SGHAT, CDR2 FQNNGV. CDR3 length: 13 amino acids. V gave up 3 bases and J gave up 1 base, with 7 bases separating them. DNA of the CDR3: TGTGCCAGCAGCTTCGGGACATCCTACGAGCAGTACTTC. Amino acids: CASSFGTSYEQYF.

The CDR3: CASHEWVNTEAFF. The CDR3 coding sequence is TGTGCCAGCCACGAGTGGGTGAACACTGAAGCTTTCTTT. This sequence joins TRBV2 and TRBJ1-1; D is unresolved. Germline V lookup: CDR1 SNHLY, CDR2 FYNNEI. There are 13 residues in the CDR3. Trimming pared 8 bases from V and 0 bases from J, leaving 10 bases between.

The rearrangement joins TRBV2 to TRBJ2-1; 7 bases fit TRBD2. With 6 bases clipped from V and 4 bases from J, the junction kept 9 bases outside the gene matches. The CDR3 has 15 residues. From germline, CDR1 is SNHLY and CDR2 FYNNEI. This CDR3 is CASRGGGPSYNEQFF. The CDR3 DNA sequence: TGTGCCAGCAGGGGGGGAGGGCCCTCTTACAATGAGCAGTTCTTC.

J is TRBJ2-5 and V is TRBV29-1, with 7 positions matching TRBD2. With 3 bases clipped from V and 2 bases from J, the junction kept 6 bases outside the gene matches. CDR1 is SQVTM, CDR2 ANQGSEA, per germline. This CDR3 has 14 residues. The CDR3 region is CSVDASGYQETQYF. In DNA, the CDR3 is TGCAGCGTTGACGCTAGCGGATATCAAGAGACCCAGTACTTC. The complete variable domain, with remaining parts taken from reference TRBV29-1 and TRBJ2-5, reads SAVISQKPSRDICQRGTSLTIQCQVDSQVTMMFWYRQQPGQSLTLIATANQGSEATYESGFVIDKFPISRPNLTFSTLTVSNMSPEDSSIYLCSVDASGYQETQYFGPGTRLLVL.

The gene calls are TRBV7-9 and TRBJ1-1, with TRBD1 as a possible D gene (6 bases). CDR3 length: 13 residues. CDR1 and CDR2 (germline): SEHNR, FQNEAQ (reference sequence). V gave up 4 bases and J gave up 6 bases, with 12 bases separating them. The CDR3 region has the DNA TGTGCCAGCAGCTCACCAGGGGTCCCTGAAGCTTTCTTT. Amino acids: CASSSPGVPEAFF.

The genes are TRBV28 and TRBJ1-1; D is ambiguous. The CDR3 is made up of 16 amino acids. V shed 5 bases and J shed 0 bases, with 16 bases lying between them. Germline loops: CDR1 MDHEN, CDR2 SYDVKM. This CDR3 is CASSPIHGFLNTEAFF. CDR3 DNA sequence: TGTGCCAGCAGTCCCATCCACGGGTTTTTGAACACTGAAGCTTTCTTT.

The chain uses TRBV5-8 and TRBJ2-1; D could derive from TRBD1 or TRBD2 (5 bases each). Germline V lookup: CDR1 SGHTS, CDR2 YDEGEE. V was shortened by 2 bases and J by 5 bases, with 14 bases between the two germline ends. The CDR3 length is 15 residues. CDR3 residues: CASSFRDGEHNEQFF. In nucleotides, the CDR3 is TGTGCCAGCAGCTTCAGGGACGGCGAACACAATGAGCAGTTCTTC.

V is TRBV13 and J is TRBJ2-5, with TRBD2 matching 10 bases. This CDR3 region has 17 residues. The J segment lost 2 bases and the V segment lost 5 bases, leaving 11 bases of the junction unmatched. The V gene's germline CDR1 is PRHDT and CDR2 FYEKMQ (reference sequence). The CDR3 DNA reads as TGTGCCAGCAGCACCCGGACTAGCGGTACACTACAAGAGACCCAGTACTTC. Translating it yields CASSTRTSGTLQETQYF.

The chain recombines TRBV19 with TRBJ1-1; 9 nucleotides line up with TRBD1. The CDR3 is 14 amino acids. V dropped 8 bases and J dropped 4; count of bases not matched to a gene: 8. Germline CDR1 and CDR2: LNHDA and SQIVND (reference sequence). Here the CDR3 DNA reads TGTGCCAGTTATCACAGGGGGCAGAGCACTGAAGCTTTCTTT. Its translation: CASYHRGQSTEAFF.

The J gene is TRBJ2-1, the V gene TRBV29-1, with 8 positions matching TRBD1. The germline V gene encodes CDR1 SQVTM and CDR2 ANQGSEA. Trimming at V came to 7 bases and at J to 6 bases, leaving 2 bases not matched to a gene. The CDR3 is 11 residues long. The CDR3: CSAQGGNEQFF. DNA of the CDR3: TGCAGCGCACAGGGGGGCAATGAGCAGTTCTTC.

This clone was counted a single time. The genes are TRBV10-3 and TRBJ2-5; 12 bases fit TRBD2. CDR3 length equals 15 residues. Germline V gene data show CDR1 as ENHRY and CDR2 as SYGVKD. V lost 5 bases and J lost 2; bases outside the gene matches: 3. In DNA, the CDR3 is TGTGCCATCAGTCTAGCGGGAGGGTCTCAAGAGACCCAGTACTTC. It codes for CAISLAGGSQETQYF.

This chain uses TRBV28 with TRBJ2-3, with TRBD2 identical over 7 bases. The CDR3 consists of 15 residues. Germline V lookup: CDR1 MDHEN, CDR2 SYDVKM. V gave up 7 bases and J gave up 3 bases; unmatched junction bases: 10. In DNA, the CDR3 is TGTGCCAGCACCCGGGGGGAGGGCGGAACAGATACGCAGTATTTT. It encodes CASTRGEGGTDTQYF.

Remarks on this clone: Additional DNA sequences in this sample encode the identical CDR3. The rearrangement joins TRBV9 to TRBJ2-5; no firm D call. V lost 3 bases and J lost 5, with 5 bases in between. CDR1 and CDR2 from the germline V gene are SGDLS and YYNGEE. This CDR3 has 11 residues. DNA for the CDR3: TGTGCCAGCAGCGCCGGGGAGACCCAGTACTTC. Amino acid sequence: CASSAGETQYF.